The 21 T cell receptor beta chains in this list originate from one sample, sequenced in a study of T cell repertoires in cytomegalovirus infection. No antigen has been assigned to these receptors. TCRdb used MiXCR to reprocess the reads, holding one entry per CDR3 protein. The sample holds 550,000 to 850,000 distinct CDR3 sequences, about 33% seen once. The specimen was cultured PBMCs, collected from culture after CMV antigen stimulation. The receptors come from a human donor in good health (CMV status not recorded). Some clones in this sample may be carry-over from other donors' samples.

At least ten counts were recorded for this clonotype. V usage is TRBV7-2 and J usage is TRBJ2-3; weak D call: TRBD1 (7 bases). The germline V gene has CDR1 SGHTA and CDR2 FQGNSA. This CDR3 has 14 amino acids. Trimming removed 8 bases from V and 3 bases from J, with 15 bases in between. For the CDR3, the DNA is TGTGCCAGCCACCAGGGGGGAAGTACAGATACGCAGTATTTT. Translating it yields CASHQGGSTDTQYF.

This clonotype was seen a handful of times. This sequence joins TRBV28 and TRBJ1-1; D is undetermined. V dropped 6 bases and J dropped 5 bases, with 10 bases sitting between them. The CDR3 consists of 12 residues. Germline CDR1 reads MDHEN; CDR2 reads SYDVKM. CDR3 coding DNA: TGTGCCAGCAGCCTCATGGAGACTGAAGCTTTCTTT. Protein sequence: CASSLMETEAFF.

The CDR3 sequence: CASSPWTRGNIQYF. CDR3 coding DNA: TGTGCCAGCAGCCCGTGGACTAGGGGAAACATTCAGTACTTC. The V call is TRBV7-9, the J call TRBJ2-4; 7 positions agree with TRBD2. There are 14 residues in the CDR3. V shed 5 bases, J shed 6 bases, and the junction held 7 bases outside the gene matches. CDR1 and CDR2 from the germline V gene are SEHNR and FQNEAQ (reference sequence).

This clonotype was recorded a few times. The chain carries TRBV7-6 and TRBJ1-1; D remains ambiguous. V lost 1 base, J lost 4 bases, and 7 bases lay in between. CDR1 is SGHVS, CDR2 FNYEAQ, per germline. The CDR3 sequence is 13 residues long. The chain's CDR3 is CASSLEVITEAFF. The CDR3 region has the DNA TGTGCCAGCAGCTTAGAGGTTATCACTGAAGCTTTCTTT.

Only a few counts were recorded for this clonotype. This CDR3 is CASRGLPHEQFF. CDR3 in DNA: TGTGCCAGCAGGGGACTTCCCCATGAGCAGTTCTTC. This chain links TRBV7-4 with TRBJ2-1, with D possibly TRBD2 on 6 matching bases. V lost 6 bases and J 8 bases, leaving 11 bases between the germline ends. Germline CDR1 SGHVT, CDR2 SQSDAQ. The CDR3 is 12 residues long.

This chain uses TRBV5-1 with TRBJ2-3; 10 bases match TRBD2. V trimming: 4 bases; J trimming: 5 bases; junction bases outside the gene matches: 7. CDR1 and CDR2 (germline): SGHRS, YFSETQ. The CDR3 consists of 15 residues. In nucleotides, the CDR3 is TGCGCCAGCAGCACCCTAGCGGGAGTAGTAGATACGCAGTATTTT. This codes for CASSTLAGVVDTQYF.

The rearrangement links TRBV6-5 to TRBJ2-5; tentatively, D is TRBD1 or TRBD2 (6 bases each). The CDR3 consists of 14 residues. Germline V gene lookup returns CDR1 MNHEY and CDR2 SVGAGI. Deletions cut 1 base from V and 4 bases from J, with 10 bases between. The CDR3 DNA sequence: TGTGCCAGCAGTTACTTACGGGGGCGAGAGACCCAGTACTTC. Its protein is CASSYLRGRETQYF.

The CDR3 DNA reads TGTGCCAGCAGCTTGGGCGCGGAGGAGAGCCTCATGAACACTGAAGCTTTCTTT. It encodes CASSLGAEESLMNTEAFF. The chain combines TRBV5-4 with TRBJ1-1; D is undetermined. Trimming stripped 0 bases from V and 0 bases from J, with 18 bases between. In germline, CDR1 is SGHNT, CDR2 YYREEE (reference sequence). CDR3 size: 18 residues.

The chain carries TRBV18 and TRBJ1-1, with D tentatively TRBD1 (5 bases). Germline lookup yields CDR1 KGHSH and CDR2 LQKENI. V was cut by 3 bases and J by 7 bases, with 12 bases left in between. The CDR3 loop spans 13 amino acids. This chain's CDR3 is CASSPRGGREAFF. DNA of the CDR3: TGTGCCAGCTCACCCCGGGGCGGGCGTGAAGCTTTCTTT.

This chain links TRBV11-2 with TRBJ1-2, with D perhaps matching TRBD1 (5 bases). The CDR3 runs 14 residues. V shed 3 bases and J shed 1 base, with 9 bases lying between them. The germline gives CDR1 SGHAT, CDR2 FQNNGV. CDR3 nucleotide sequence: TGTGCCAGCAGCTTGACAGCATTTAACTATGGCTACACCTTC. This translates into CASSLTAFNYGYTF.

CDR3 in amino acids: CASSQDGVLLGREYGYTF. The CDR3 region has the DNA TGCGCCAGCAGCCAAGATGGGGTTTTGTTGGGCAGGGAATATGGCTACACCTTC. This chain connects TRBV4-1 to TRBJ1-2; possible D gene TRBD1, 5 bases. Looked up from germline, CDR1 is MGHRA and CDR2 is YSYEKL. The CDR3 covers 18 residues. V was clipped by 0 bases and J by 5 bases, with 22 bases between them.

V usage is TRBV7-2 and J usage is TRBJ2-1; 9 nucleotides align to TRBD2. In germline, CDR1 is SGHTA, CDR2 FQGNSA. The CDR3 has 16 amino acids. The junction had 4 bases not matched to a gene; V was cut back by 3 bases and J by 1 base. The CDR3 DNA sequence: TGTGCCAGCAGCTTTTTAGCGGGAGCTTCCTACAATGAGCAGTTCTTC. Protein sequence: CASSFLAGASYNEQFF.

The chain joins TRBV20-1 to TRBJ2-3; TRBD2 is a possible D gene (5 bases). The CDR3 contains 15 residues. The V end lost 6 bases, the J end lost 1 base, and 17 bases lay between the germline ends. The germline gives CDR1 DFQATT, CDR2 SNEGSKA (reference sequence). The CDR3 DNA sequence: TGCAGTGCGGGAGAGTGGCGGCAGGGCACAGATACGCAGTATTTT. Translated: CSAGEWRQGTDTQYF.

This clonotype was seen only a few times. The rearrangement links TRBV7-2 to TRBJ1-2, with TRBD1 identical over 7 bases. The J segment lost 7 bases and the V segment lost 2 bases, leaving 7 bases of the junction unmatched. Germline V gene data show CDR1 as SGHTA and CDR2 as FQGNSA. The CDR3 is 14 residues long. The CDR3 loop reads CASSLNQGVGGYTF. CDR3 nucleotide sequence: TGTGCCAGCAGCTTAAATCAGGGGGTGGGTGGCTACACCTTC.

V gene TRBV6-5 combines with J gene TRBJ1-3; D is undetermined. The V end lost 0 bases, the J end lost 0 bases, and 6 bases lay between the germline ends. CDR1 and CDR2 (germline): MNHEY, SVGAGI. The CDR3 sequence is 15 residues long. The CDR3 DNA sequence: TGTGCCAGCAGTTACTCTTTCGACTCTGGAAACACCATATATTTT. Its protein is CASSYSFDSGNTIYF.

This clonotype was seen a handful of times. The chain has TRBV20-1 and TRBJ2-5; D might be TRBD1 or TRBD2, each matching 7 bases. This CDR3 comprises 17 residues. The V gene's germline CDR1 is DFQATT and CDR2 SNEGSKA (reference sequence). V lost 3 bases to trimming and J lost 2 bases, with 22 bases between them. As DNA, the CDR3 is TGCAGTGCTAGCGCCGGGACAGTCCTAGCGGAGCAAGAGACCCAGTACTTC. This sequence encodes CSASAGTVLAEQETQYF.

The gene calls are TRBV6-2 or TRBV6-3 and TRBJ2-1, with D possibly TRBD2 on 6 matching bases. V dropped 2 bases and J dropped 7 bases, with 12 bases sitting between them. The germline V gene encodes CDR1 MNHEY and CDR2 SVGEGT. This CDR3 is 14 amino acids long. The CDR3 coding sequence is TGTGCCAGCAGTTACGCGGGGTGGGGGAATGAGCAGTTCTTC. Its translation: CASSYAGWGNEQFF.

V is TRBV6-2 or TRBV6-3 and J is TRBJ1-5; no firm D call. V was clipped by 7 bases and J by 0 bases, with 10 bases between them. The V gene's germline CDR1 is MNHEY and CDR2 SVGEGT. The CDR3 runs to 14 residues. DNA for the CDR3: TGTGCCAGCATGTGGGGATATAGCAATCAGCCCCAGCATTTT. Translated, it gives CASMWGYSNQPQHF.

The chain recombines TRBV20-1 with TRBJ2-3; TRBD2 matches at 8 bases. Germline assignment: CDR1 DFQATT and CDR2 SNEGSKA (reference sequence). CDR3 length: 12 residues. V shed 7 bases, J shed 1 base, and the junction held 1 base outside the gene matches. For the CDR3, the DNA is TGCAGTGTACTAGCGGGCACAGATACGCAGTATTTT. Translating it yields CSVLAGTDTQYF.

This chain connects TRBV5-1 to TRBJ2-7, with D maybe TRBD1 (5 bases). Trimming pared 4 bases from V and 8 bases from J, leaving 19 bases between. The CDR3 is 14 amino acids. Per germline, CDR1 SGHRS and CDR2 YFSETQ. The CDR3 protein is CASSLADQGSKQYF. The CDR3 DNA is TGCGCCAGCAGCCTGGCGGACCAGGGAAGCAAGCAGTACTTC.

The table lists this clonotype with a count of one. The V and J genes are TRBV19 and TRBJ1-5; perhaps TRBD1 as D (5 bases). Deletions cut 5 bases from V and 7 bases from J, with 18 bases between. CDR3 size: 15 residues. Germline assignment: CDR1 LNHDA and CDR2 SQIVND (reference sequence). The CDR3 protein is CASSLEGGVGQPQHF. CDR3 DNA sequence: TGTGCCAGTAGTCTCGAAGGAGGGGTGGGGCAGCCCCAGCATTTT.